Following are 9 T cell receptor beta chains from one sample sequenced in a study of beta chain features in type 1 diabetes (dated by TCRdb to 2017 to 2018). Their cognate antigens are unknown. The library relied on the immunoSEQ multiplex PCR assay. The High Capacity cDNA Reverse Transcription Kit was used to reverse transcribe all of the isolated RNA, meaning that expressed TCRB transcripts were what got sequenced. TCRdb carries this immuneACCESS record with in-frame sequences only. Its versions omit some clonotypes, under half of them owing to an unresolved V gene in the studies checked, with the rest unexplained. The sample contains roughly 400,000 clones, about 10% of them found a single time. The top ten clonotypes cover about 0.64% of the sample. Overall study results and their limits: In all four CD4+ subsets, TCRB CDR3 length was moderately but significantly shorter in type 1 diabetes patients.

Sequencing input: central memory CD4+ T cells from blood. The receptors were sampled from a young man with type 1 diabetes.

The chain uses TRBV4-2 and TRBJ2-1; 7 bases match TRBD2. The trim removed 4 bases at V and 9 bases at J, leaving 18 bases unmatched. From germline, CDR1 is LGHNA and CDR2 YNFKEQ. This CDR3 region has 17 residues. The CDR3 DNA reads as TGTGCCAGCAGCCGAGGATGGCTGAGGGAGGGCCATAGTGAGCAGTTCTTC. It is translated as CASSRGWLREGHSEQFF.

The chain employs TRBV11-2 and TRBJ1-4, with 10 bases lining up with TRBD1. The V and J ends lost 6 bases and 5 bases, in that order; junction bases with no gene match: 3. This CDR3 has 14 residues. Germline lookup yields CDR1 SGHAT and CDR2 FQNNGV. The CDR3 DNA sequence: TGTGCCAGCAGGGCGACAGGGGGCAATGAAAAACTGTTTTTT. This translates into CASRATGGNEKLFF.

This clone was counted only a few times. The rearrangement joins TRBV28 to TRBJ2-1; TRBD2 aligns across 8 bases. CDR3 length: 12 amino acids. V lost 3 bases to trimming and J lost 15 bases; unmatched junction nucleotides: 7. The germline CDR1 and CDR2 sequences are MDHEN and SYDVKM. CDR3 sequence reads: CASSFAAGGGFF. CDR3 nucleotide sequence: TGTGCCAGCAGTTTCGCGGCGGGGGGAGGGTTCTTC.

This sequence joins TRBV30 and TRBJ2-3, with 7 bases identical to TRBD2. The CDR3 contains 15 residues. Trimming removed 0 bases from V and 4 bases from J; junction bases left unmatched: 7. From germline, CDR1 is GTSNPN and CDR2 SVGIG (reference sequence). The CDR3 DNA reads as TGTGCCTGGAGTGTGTCCGGGGGGACCCCAGATACGCAGTATTTT. Translation: CAWSVSGGTPDTQYF. Combining the CDR3 with reference TRBV30 and TRBJ2-3 gives the whole variable domain SQTIHQWPATLVQPVGSPLSLECTVEGTSNPNLYWYRQAAGRGLQLLFYSVGIGQISSEVPQNLSASRPQDRQFILSSKKLLLSDSGFYLCAWSVSGGTPDTQYFGPGTRLTVL.

This clone was observed a handful of times. The V call is TRBV10-3, the J call TRBJ1-2; TRBD1 might be the D (6 bases). CDR1 is ENHRY, CDR2 SYGVKD, per germline. The CDR3 is made up of 13 amino acids. V lost 4 bases to trimming and J lost 4 bases, with 10 bases between them. The CDR3 DNA follows: TGTGCCATCAGTGGGGACAATGGCTATGGCTACACCTTC. This encodes CAISGDNGYGYTF.

The table lists this clone with a few counts. DNA of the CDR3: TGTGCCAGCAGCCAAGTGACCACCTCGGGGGGAGAGACCCAGTACTTC. Its protein product is CASSQVTTSGGETQYF. The chain has TRBV4-2 and TRBJ2-5; the match to TRBD2 covers 7 bases. With V trimmed by 1 base and J by 4 bases, 9 bases remained unmatched. The CDR3 has 16 residues. Germline V CDR1 and CDR2: LGHNA, YNFKEQ.

V is TRBV19 and J is TRBJ2-1, with 10 positions matching TRBD1. CDR1 is LNHDA, CDR2 SQIVND, per germline (reference sequence). The V and J ends lost 3 bases and 5 bases, in that order; junction bases with no gene match: 10. This CDR3 is built from 17 residues. The CDR3: CASSMGTGAAINNEQFF. CDR3 coding DNA: TGTGCCAGTAGTATGGGGACAGGGGCAGCGATAAACAATGAGCAGTTCTTC.

The CDR3 DNA reads TGTGCCAGCAGTATAGCGGACGCTGCAGATACGCAGTATTTT. The encoded protein is CASSIADAADTQYF. The chain has TRBV7-2 and TRBJ2-3; possibly TRBD2 for D (6 bases). The CDR3 is 14 residues long. Germline CDR1 SGHTA, CDR2 FQGNSA. V lost 6 bases and J lost 4, with 14 bases in between.

The J gene is TRBJ1-1, the V gene TRBV28, with 11 positions matching TRBD1. There are 16 residues in the CDR3. The J segment lost 5 bases and the V segment lost 9 bases, leaving 14 bases of the junction unmatched. Germline lookup yields CDR1 MDHEN and CDR2 SYDVKM. The CDR3 DNA reads TGTGCCAGTAGACGGACAGGGGGCGGTGGAAGGACTGAAGCTTTCTTT. This codes for CASRRTGGGGRTEAFF.